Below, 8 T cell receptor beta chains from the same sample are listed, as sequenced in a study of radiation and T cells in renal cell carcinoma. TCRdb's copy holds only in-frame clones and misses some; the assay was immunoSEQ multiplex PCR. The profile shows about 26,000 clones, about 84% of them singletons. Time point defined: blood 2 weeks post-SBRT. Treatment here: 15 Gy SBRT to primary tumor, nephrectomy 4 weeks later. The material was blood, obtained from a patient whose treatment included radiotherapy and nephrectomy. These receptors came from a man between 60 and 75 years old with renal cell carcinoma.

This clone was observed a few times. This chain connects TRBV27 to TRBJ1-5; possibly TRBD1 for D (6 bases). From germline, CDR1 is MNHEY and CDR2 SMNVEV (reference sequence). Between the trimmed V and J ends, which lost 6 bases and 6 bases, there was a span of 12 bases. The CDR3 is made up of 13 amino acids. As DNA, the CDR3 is TGTGCCAGCAGGGGCGGCAGGGGTCAGCCCCAGCATTTT. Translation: CASRGGRGQPQHF.

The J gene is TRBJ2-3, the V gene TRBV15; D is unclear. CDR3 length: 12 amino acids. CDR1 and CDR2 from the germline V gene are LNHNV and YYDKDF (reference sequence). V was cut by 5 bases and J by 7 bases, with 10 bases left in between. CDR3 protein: CATSQMGNTQYF. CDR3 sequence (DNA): TGTGCCACCAGCCAGATGGGGAATACGCAGTATTTT. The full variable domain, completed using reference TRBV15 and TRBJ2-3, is DAMVIQNPRYQVTQFGKPVTLSCSQTLNHNVMYWYQQKSSQAPKLLFHYYDKDFNNEADTPDNFQSRRPNTSFCFLDIRSPGLGDTAMYLCATSQMGNTQYFGPGTRLTVL.

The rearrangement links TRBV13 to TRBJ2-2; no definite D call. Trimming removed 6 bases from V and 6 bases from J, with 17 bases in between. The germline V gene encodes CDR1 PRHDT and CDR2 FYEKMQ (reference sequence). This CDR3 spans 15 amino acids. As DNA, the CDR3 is TGTGCCAGCAGGGTCGGGCGGAACCATCCCGGGGAGCTGTTTTTT. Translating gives CASRVGRNHPGELFF.

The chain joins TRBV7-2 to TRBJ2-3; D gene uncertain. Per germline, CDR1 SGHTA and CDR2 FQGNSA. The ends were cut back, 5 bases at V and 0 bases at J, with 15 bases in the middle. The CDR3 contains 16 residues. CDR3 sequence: CASSNGYGPSTDTQYF. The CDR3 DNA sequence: TGTGCCAGCAGCAATGGCTACGGGCCTAGCACAGATACGCAGTATTTT.

CDR3 bases: TGTGCCAGCAGCTTGGATGGTCGAGGAGCTTTCTTT. This encodes CASSLDGRGAFF. The chain employs TRBV7-5 and TRBJ1-1. TRBV7-5 is tagged as a pseudogene. The CDR3 is 12 amino acids.

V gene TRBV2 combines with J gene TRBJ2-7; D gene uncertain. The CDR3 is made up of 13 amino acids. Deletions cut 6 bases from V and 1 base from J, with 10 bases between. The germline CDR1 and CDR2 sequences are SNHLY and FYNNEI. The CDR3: CASRITASYEQYF. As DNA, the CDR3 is TGTGCCAGCAGAATAACAGCTTCCTACGAGCAGTACTTC. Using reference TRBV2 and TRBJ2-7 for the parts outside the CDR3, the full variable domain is EPEVTQTPSHQVTQMGQEVILRCVPISNHLYFYWYRQILGQKVEFLVSFYNNEISEKSEIFDDQFSVERPDGSNFTLKIRSTKLEDSAMYFCASRITASYEQYFGPGTRLTVT.

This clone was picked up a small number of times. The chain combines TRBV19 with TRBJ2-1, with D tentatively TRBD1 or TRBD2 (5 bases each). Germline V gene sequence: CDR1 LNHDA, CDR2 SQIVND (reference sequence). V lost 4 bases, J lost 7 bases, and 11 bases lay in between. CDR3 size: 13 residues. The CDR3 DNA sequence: TGTGCCAGTAGTAGGGACCGCGAGAATGAGCAGTTCTTC. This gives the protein CASSRDRENEQFF.

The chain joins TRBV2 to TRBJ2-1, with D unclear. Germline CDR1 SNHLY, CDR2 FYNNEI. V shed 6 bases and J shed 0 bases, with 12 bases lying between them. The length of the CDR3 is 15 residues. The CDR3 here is CASSPDSNSYNEQFF. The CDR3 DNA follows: TGTGCCAGCAGCCCGGATTCGAACTCCTACAATGAGCAGTTCTTC.